This is a list of T cell receptor beta chains from one sample in a study of blood T cell repertoires in COVID-19. Produced via immunoSEQ multiplex PCR; TCRdb's table is partial and in-frame only. The sample carries 250,000 or so clones, roughly 86% recorded once. Sequences were obtained from peripheral blood. These receptors were collected from a man aged 40-50 years with active or convalescent COVID-19. The CDR3 runs from the conserved cysteine through the conserved F or W. D genes are given only for firm matches. Size is stated for part of the rows, as once, few or many counts, or as a class when the clone is expanded.

V gene	clone size	J gene	D gene	CDR3 protein
TRBV5-8	once	TRBJ1-3	-	CASSLGAGNTIYF
TRBV11-3	-	TRBJ2-1	-	CASSYTAETYSYNEQFF
TRBV2	-	TRBJ2-5	TRBD1	CASSWDRSQETQYF
TRBV15	-	TRBJ2-3	TRBD2	CATSRVPLRLAGVSDTQYF
TRBV7-3	-	TRBJ1-1	-	CASSSGGNTEAFF
TRBV18	-	TRBJ2-3	TRBD1	CASSAGTGPSDTQYF
TRBV7-8	-	TRBJ2-1	-	CASSLRAQGTNNEQFF
TRBV28	-	TRBJ2-3	-	CASSLKSGTDTQYF
TRBV5-1	-	TRBJ2-5	TRBD2	CASSWGTSGTGETQYF
TRBV6-1	once	TRBJ2-7	-	CASSEQAYTPYEQYF
TRBV9	-	TRBJ2-2	TRBD2	CASSPRLAGNTGELFF
TRBV2	once	TRBJ1-1	TRBD1	CASSVGTGEMMNTEAFF
TRBV7-2	-	TRBJ2-1	TRBD2	CASRKRGGYNEQFF
TRBV23-1	-	TRBJ2-2	TRBD2	CASSPPGLADTGELFF
TRBV5-1	-	TRBJ2-5	TRBD2	CATGISGNEETQYF
TRBV30	-	TRBJ2-7	-	CAWSGREPGYEQYF
TRBV7-9	-	TRBJ2-1	-	CASSLVLYNEQFF
TRBV2	-	TRBJ1-1	-	CASSEALGWKAFF
TRBV3-1/TRBV3-2	-	TRBJ2-1	-	CASSQTANEQFF
TRBV29-1	-	TRBJ2-7	TRBD2	CSVVGAGHYEQYF
TRBV6-5	once	TRBJ1-5	-	CASSRVKGNQPQHF
TRBV19	-	TRBJ2-2	-	CASSWRGRGDTGELFF
TRBV5-1	-	TRBJ2-3	TRBD2	CASSLAGSGREIADTQYF
TRBV2	once	TRBJ1-4	-	CASNPRDKLWEKLFF
TRBV3-1/TRBV3-2	-	TRBJ1-2	-	CASSYQGSYGYTF
TRBV9	-	TRBJ1-1	-	CAPGVWTSSFEAFF
TRBV5-1	-	TRBJ2-5	-	CASSSEGGLSWETQYF
TRBV28	few	TRBJ1-5	-	CASSLGQGLQPQHF
TRBV24-1	-	TRBJ2-7	-	CATSGRGTYEQYF
TRBV19	few	TRBJ1-4	-	CASSLGGGVVANEKLFF
TRBV5-5	-	TRBJ1-5	-	CASSPTGTLVNQPQHF
TRBV3-1/TRBV3-2	-	TRBJ1-1	-	CASPQKGHEAFF
TRBV7-2	-	TRBJ2-7	-	CASTKGGNRAYEQYF
TRBV10-2	-	TRBJ2-7	TRBD1	CASSLRDRGRDEQYF
TRBV2	-	TRBJ1-2	TRBD1	CASSTGQETNYGYTF
TRBV3-1/TRBV3-2	-	TRBJ1-1	TRBD1	CASRRTGTLKLFF
TRBV28	-	TRBJ1-1	-	CASSPLEGGGTEAFF
TRBV6-1	-	TRBJ2-7	TRBD1	CASRPGQGSYEQYF
TRBV5-1	-	TRBJ2-3	-	CASSLVRTSTDTQYF
TRBV6-5	-	TRBJ2-2	-	CASSGERVTGELFF
TRBV2	-	TRBJ2-7	TRBD1	CASRTGAYEQYF
TRBV4-1	-	TRBJ2-1	-	CASSQVDSRRGEQFF
TRBV7-7	few	TRBJ2-1	-	CASSFESAGPYNEQFF
TRBV4-1	-	TRBJ2-1	-	CASSQRSGYNEQFF
TRBV5-4	-	TRBJ2-1	TRBD2	CASSPGLAGFNEQFF
TRBV28	once	TRBJ2-7	TRBD1	CASSLPQGVVTYEQYF
TRBV5-5	-	TRBJ1-2	TRBD1	CASSPETRDREGYTF
TRBV7-9	-	TRBJ1-6	TRBD1	CASSHTQQGAYSPLHF
TRBV9	-	TRBJ2-3	-	CASSVTGRGDTQYF